This T cell receptor (beta chain) was recovered during a study of blood T cells in healthy people across ages. General observations from the study: The study found more naive CD4+ cells and higher diversity in long-lived than aged donors.

This CDR3 has 16 residues. Per the germline V gene, CDR1 is SNHLY and CDR2 is FYNNEI. After removal of 6 bases from V and 6 bases from J, the junction contained 9 bases not matched to a gene. About this clonotype: Its antigen is unknown.

Sample-barcoded 5' priming and a J-beta primer mix drove a second PCR of roughly 6 to 12 cycles. Every molecule of cDNA carried a tag from a template-switch adaptor with 12 random nucleotides. A single record per CDR3 protein comes from TCRdb applying MiXCR to the 5' RACE reads. Here the sample spans about 1.1 million distinct CDR3 sequences, more than 30% being singletons. The sample taken for sequencing was blood. The V and J genes are TRBV2 and TRBJ2-1, with 12 bases lining up with TRBD2. This TCR was sampled from a man aged 18 to 29 in good health. The CDR3 DNA reads TGTGCCAGCAGGGAAAGACTAGCGGGGGCCACCAATGAGCAGTTCTTC. This encodes CASRERLAGATNEQFF.